This is a list of T cell receptor beta chains from one sample in a study of lymphopenia after photon versus proton radiotherapy. TCRdb's copy holds only in-frame clones and misses some; the assay was immunoSEQ multiplex PCR. Counted here are about 160,000 clones, 80% to 90% occurring once; the ten biggest clones make up less than 6%. This material consisted of peripheral blood, taken from a patient treated with photon-based radiotherapy. These receptors originate from a man aged 50 to 60 with gastric cancer. The CDR3 runs from the conserved cysteine through the conserved F or W. The order of the fields is clone size, V gene, J gene, D gene, CDR3 DNA, CDR3 protein. The D gene is left open where the match is weak. Where a row states a size, it is once, few, many or the class of an expanded clone; other rows omit it.

clone size: .; V gene: TRBV7-2; J gene: TRBJ1-5; D gene: .; CDR3 DNA: TGTGCCAGCAGCTTAGCTACTCGTCAGCCCCAGCATTTT; CDR3 protein: CASSLATRQPQHF
clone size: .; V gene: TRBV28; J gene: TRBJ2-7; D gene: TRBD1; CDR3 DNA: TGTGCCAGCTATAAGGACAGGGCCCACGAGCAGTACTTC; CDR3 protein: CASYKDRAHEQYF
clone size: .; V gene: TRBV27; J gene: TRBJ1-4; D gene: .; CDR3 DNA: TGTGCCAGCAGACCGGGACACCTTACAACTAATGAAAAACTGTTTTTT; CDR3 protein: CASRPGHLTTNEKLFF
clone size: .; V gene: TRBV5-1; J gene: TRBJ2-7; D gene: .; CDR3 DNA: TGCGCCAGTCGTAGCGGTAGCTCCTACGAGCAGTACTTC; CDR3 protein: CASRSGSSYEQYF
clone size: .; V gene: TRBV7-2; J gene: TRBJ1-4; D gene: .; CDR3 DNA: TGTGCCAGCAGCTTTGGGGGAGTCGGTAATGAAAAACTGTTTTTT; CDR3 protein: CASSFGGVGNEKLFF
clone size: few; V gene: TRBV6-1; J gene: TRBJ1-5; D gene: .; CDR3 DNA: TGTGCCAGCAGTGACATAGGGGGGGCTAGCAATCAGCCCCAGCATTTT; CDR3 protein: CASSDIGGASNQPQHF
clone size: .; V gene: TRBV27; J gene: TRBJ2-2; D gene: .; CDR3 DNA: TGTGCCAGCAGTTTCCAGGGGTTCAACACCGGGGAGCTGTTTTTT; CDR3 protein: CASSFQGFNTGELFF
clone size: .; V gene: TRBV27; J gene: TRBJ2-1; D gene: .; CDR3 DNA: TGTGCCAGCAGTGCCACTCTGACACTCCCCAATGAGCAGTTCTTC; CDR3 protein: CASSATLTLPNEQFF
clone size: once; V gene: TRBV9; J gene: TRBJ1-1; D gene: .; CDR3 DNA: TGTGCCAGCAGCGTAGGAATAGGAGTGAACACTGAAGCTTTCTTT; CDR3 protein: CASSVGIGVNTEAFF
clone size: .; V gene: TRBV19; J gene: TRBJ2-5; D gene: TRBD1; CDR3 DNA: TGTGCCAGTAATGGACAGGGGGAAAGGGAGACCCAGTACTTC; CDR3 protein: CASNGQGERETQYF
clone size: .; V gene: TRBV20-1; J gene: TRBJ2-7; D gene: TRBD2; CDR3 DNA: TGCAGAGCTAGCGGGAGCTACGAGCAGTACTTC; CDR3 protein: CRASGSYEQYF
clone size: .; V gene: TRBV7-6; J gene: TRBJ2-3; D gene: .; CDR3 DNA: TGTGCCAGCAGCTTAGGGTGGACTGACACAGATACGCAGTATTTT; CDR3 protein: CASSLGWTDTDTQYF
clone size: .; V gene: TRBV30; J gene: TRBJ1-2; D gene: .; CDR3 DNA: TGTGCCTGGAACTCAGGGCGGGACGGCTACACCTTC; CDR3 protein: CAWNSGRDGYTF
clone size: .; V gene: TRBV15; J gene: TRBJ2-3; D gene: TRBD2; CDR3 DNA: TGTGCCACCAGCAGGAGGGCTAGCGGACGCACAGATACGCAGTATTTT; CDR3 protein: CATSRRASGRTDTQYF
clone size: .; V gene: TRBV27; J gene: TRBJ2-1; D gene: .; CDR3 DNA: TGTGCCAGCAGTATAACCTTGGGGGGACGCTCCTACAATGAGCAGTTCTTC; CDR3 protein: CASSITLGGRSYNEQFF
clone size: .; V gene: TRBV5-1; J gene: TRBJ2-2; D gene: TRBD1; CDR3 DNA: TGCGCCAGCAGCTTGGGGGACAGGGGGAACACCGGGGAGCTGTTTTTT; CDR3 protein: CASSLGDRGNTGELFF
clone size: .; V gene: TRBV4-3; J gene: TRBJ2-7; D gene: .; CDR3 DNA: TGCGCCAGCAGCCAAGCGGGTCATTGGGAGGCCCCCTACGAGCAGTACTTC; CDR3 protein: CASSQAGHWEAPYEQYF
clone size: .; V gene: TRBV9; J gene: TRBJ2-3; D gene: .; CDR3 DNA: TGTGCCAGCAGCGTAGCCCTAAGCACAGATACGCAGTATTTT; CDR3 protein: CASSVALSTDTQYF
clone size: .; V gene: TRBV27; J gene: TRBJ1-1; D gene: .; CDR3 DNA: TGTGCCAGCAGTTTGGGTCAGAAGAACACTGAAGCTTTCTTT; CDR3 protein: CASSLGQKNTEAFF
clone size: .; V gene: TRBV29-1; J gene: TRBJ1-4; D gene: .; CDR3 DNA: TGCAGCGTTGCGTCTGCAGGGATTGAAAAACTGTTTTTT; CDR3 protein: CSVASAGIEKLFF
clone size: .; V gene: TRBV7-9; J gene: TRBJ1-1; D gene: TRBD1; CDR3 DNA: TGTGCCAGCAGCCAAAGGGACAGTGAAGCTTTCTTT; CDR3 protein: CASSQRDSEAFF
clone size: .; V gene: TRBV6-1; J gene: TRBJ2-3; D gene: .; CDR3 DNA: TGTGCCAGCAGTGAAGCATTCGGGGGTGGGTCAGATACGCAGTATTTT; CDR3 protein: CASSEAFGGGSDTQYF
clone size: .; V gene: TRBV5-4; J gene: TRBJ2-1; D gene: .; CDR3 DNA: TGTGCCAGCAGCCAGGGGACATTAAACAATGAGCAGTTCTTC; CDR3 protein: CASSQGTLNNEQFF
clone size: .; V gene: TRBV10-3; J gene: TRBJ2-5; D gene: TRBD1; CDR3 DNA: TGTGCCATCAGTGAGTCCGACAGGGTACGAGAGACCCAGTACTTC; CDR3 protein: CAISESDRVRETQYF
clone size: .; V gene: TRBV2; J gene: TRBJ1-5; D gene: .; CDR3 DNA: TGTGCCAGCAGTGAACAGGAGTATAGCAATCAGCCCCAGCATTTT; CDR3 protein: CASSEQEYSNQPQHF
clone size: .; V gene: TRBV18; J gene: TRBJ2-5; D gene: .; CDR3 DNA: TGTGCCAGCTCACCACCGTCCGGCCAAGAGACCCAGTACTTC; CDR3 protein: CASSPPSGQETQYF
clone size: once; V gene: TRBV5-1; J gene: TRBJ1-4; D gene: .; CDR3 DNA: TGCGCCAGCAGCGAGAATCTCGATGAAAAACTGTTTTTT; CDR3 protein: CASSENLDEKLFF
clone size: .; V gene: TRBV11-2; J gene: TRBJ1-1; D gene: .; CDR3 DNA: TGTGCCAGCAGCTCATACCCTTTTATGAACACTGAAGCTTTCTTT; CDR3 protein: CASSSYPFMNTEAFF
clone size: .; V gene: TRBV6-5; J gene: TRBJ1-2; D gene: TRBD1; CDR3 DNA: TGTGCCAGCAGTTTGGAGGGACAGGGGTTTTCCGGCTACACCTTC; CDR3 protein: CASSLEGQGFSGYTF
clone size: .; V gene: TRBV7-6; J gene: TRBJ2-7; D gene: TRBD1; CDR3 DNA: TGTGCCAGCAGCTTAGGGACAGGGGGCTTCTACGAGCAGTACTTC; CDR3 protein: CASSLGTGGFYEQYF
clone size: .; V gene: TRBV5-4; J gene: TRBJ2-5; D gene: .; CDR3 DNA: TGTGCCAGCAGCCAACGTAACCAAGAGACCCAGTACTTC; CDR3 protein: CASSQRNQETQYF
clone size: .; V gene: TRBV5-1; J gene: TRBJ2-1; D gene: TRBD2; CDR3 DNA: TGCGCCAGCAGCAGAGCGGGAAACAATGAGCAGTTCTTC; CDR3 protein: CASSRAGNNEQFF
clone size: .; V gene: TRBV5-1; J gene: TRBJ1-2; D gene: TRBD1; CDR3 DNA: TGCGCCAGCAGCTTGCTGACAGGGACGGATGGCTACACCTTC; CDR3 protein: CASSLLTGTDGYTF
clone size: .; V gene: TRBV6-4; J gene: TRBJ1-1; D gene: .; CDR3 DNA: TGTGCCAGCAGTGACGGGTGGTTGAACACTGAAGCTTTCTTT; CDR3 protein: CASSDGWLNTEAFF
clone size: few; V gene: TRBV5-1; J gene: TRBJ1-2; D gene: .; CDR3 DNA: TGCGCCAGCAGCTTGGGGGGTATCGGTAACTATGGCTACACCTTC; CDR3 protein: CASSLGGIGNYGYTF
clone size: .; V gene: TRBV6-5; J gene: TRBJ2-2; D gene: .; CDR3 DNA: TGTGCCACTTACAGGGTAGAGGCCGGGGAGCTGTTTTTT; CDR3 protein: CATYRVEAGELFF